A single sample gave rise to the 20 T cell receptor beta chains below, sequenced in a study of CD8+CD57+ T cells in acquired aplastic anemia. The template for TCR beta VDJ and CDR3 sequence profiling was genomic DNA. TCRdb re-derived calls from the reads in MiXCR, one entry per CDR3 protein. The table has 120,000 or so distinct CDR3 sequences, about 43% seen once. It was patients with CD8+CD57+ cell expansion by flow cytometry who were chosen for sequencing. The sequencing sample was made of sorted CD4+, CD8+, or CD8+CD57+ T cells (not recorded which) from PBMCs. The receptors shown here come from a human donor with aplastic anemia.

Here the CDR3 reads CASSISSGIGDEQYF. DNA of the CDR3: TGTGCCAGTAGTATTTCTTCAGGGATTGGCGACGAGCAGTACTTC. The chain couples TRBV19 to TRBJ2-7; D is perhaps TRBD1 (5 bases). V lost 3 bases, J lost 5 bases, and 17 bases lay in between. CDR3 length equals 15 residues. Germline V gives CDR1 LNHDA, CDR2 SQIVND (reference sequence). The full variable domain, rest sourced from reference TRBV19 and TRBJ2-7, is DGGITQSPKYLFRKEGQNVTLSCEQNLNHDAMYWYRQDPGQGLRLIYYSQIVNDFQKGDIAEGYSVSREKKESFPLTVTSAQKNPTAFYLCASSISSGIGDEQYFGPGTRLTVT.

The chain employs TRBV6-5 and TRBJ1-4, with D maybe TRBD1 (5 bases). Between the trimmed V and J ends, which lost 0 bases and 0 bases, there was a span of 8 bases. There are 16 residues in the CDR3. Germline lookup yields CDR1 MNHEY and CDR2 SVGAGI. The CDR3, as DNA: TGTGCCAGCAGTTACTCACAGGCCGCAACTAATGAAAAACTGTTTTTT. Residues: CASSYSQAATNEKLFF.

Ten or more counts support this clonotype. The chain carries TRBV14 and TRBJ1-2; no clear D gene. The germline V gene encodes CDR1 SGHDN and CDR2 FVKESK. The V gene lost 0 bases and the J gene lost 1 base, with 9 bases spanning the gap. The CDR3 has 15 residues. CDR3 sequence: CASSQDHMHNYGYTF. In nucleotides, the CDR3 is TGTGCCAGCAGCCAAGATCATATGCATAACTATGGCTACACCTTC.

A single count supports this clonotype. A much larger clone lies one base from this, so it may be a read error. CDR3 coding DNA: TGTGCCAGCACCTCATATTGGGGAGCTGAAGCTTACTTT. This gives the protein CASTSYWGAEAYF. The chain carries TRBV5-8 and TRBJ1-1, with no clear D. The V gene's germline CDR1 is SGHTS and CDR2 YDEGEE. The CDR3 length is 13 residues.

The genes are TRBV10-3 and TRBJ1-2; TRBD1 is a possible D gene (5 bases). Germline V gene data show CDR1 as ENHRY and CDR2 as SYGVKD. The CDR3 extends over 13 amino acids. Trimming cost V 3 bases and J 3 bases, with 8 bases left between them. In DNA form, the CDR3 reads TGTGCCATCAGTGACCAACAGGACTATGGCTACACCTTC. It codes for CAISDQQDYGYTF.

The chain employs TRBV7-3 and TRBJ2-7; no firm D call. This CDR3 region has 13 residues. The V and J ends lost 1 base and 6 bases respectively, with 10 bases between them. In germline, CDR1 is SGHTA, CDR2 FQGTGA. The DNA for the CDR3 is TGTGCCAGCAGCTTAAGCGCGGCGACCGAGCAGTACTTC. It translates to CASSLSAATEQYF.

On this clonotype: A read error is possible here, since a much larger clone lies one base away. This rearrangement joins TRBV12-3 or TRBV12-4 to TRBJ2-3, with TRBD2 matching 9 bases. V was pared by 4 bases and J by 7 bases, with 15 bases of the junction left unmatched. The length of the CDR3 is 17 residues. This CDR3 is CASSSGLARGLKNTQYF. Written as DNA, the CDR3 is TGTGCCAGCAGTTCTGGACTAGCGAGGGGTCTGAAGAATACGCAGTATTTT.

This clonotype was picked up many times. V is TRBV29-1 and J is TRBJ2-1; 12 bases line up with TRBD2. Losses at the gene ends were 4 bases for V and 9 bases for J; bases not matched to a gene: 10. The CDR3 has 15 amino acids. Germline V gives CDR1 SQVTM, CDR2 ANQGSEA. CDR3 DNA sequence: TGCAGCGTTGTACAGCTAGCGGGGGGGCTGGGTGAGCAGTTCTTC. Translated: CSVVQLAGGLGEQFF.

This clonotype has ten or more counts. The V call is TRBV4-1, the J call TRBJ2-7; D possibly corresponds to TRBD1 (5 bases). CDR1 is MGHRA and CDR2 is YSYEKL in the germline V gene. The CDR3 runs 16 residues. With 5 bases removed from V and 0 bases from J, the gap between germline ends came to 17 bases. CDR3 sequence reads: CASSARFGASSYEQYF. Written as DNA, the CDR3 is TGCGCCAGCAGCGCAAGATTTGGGGCTAGCTCCTACGAGCAGTACTTC.

This clonotype was picked up one time. Just one base apart from a much larger clone, this may be a read error. CDR3 sequence: CASSLILAGLTDTQCF. The CDR3 coding sequence is TGCGCCAGCAGCTTGATTCTAGCGGGGTTAACAGATACGCAGTGTTTT. The genes are TRBV5-1 and TRBJ2-3, with 9 nucleotides matching TRBD2. The germline V gene has CDR1 SGHRS and CDR2 YFSETQ. The CDR3 covers 16 residues. The full variable domain, in which reference TRBV5-1 and TRBJ2-3 provide the parts outside the CDR3, is KAGVTQTPRYLIKTRGQQVTLSCSPISGHRSVSWYQQTPGQGLQFLFEYFSETQRNKGNFPGRFSGRQFSNSRSEMNVSTLELGDSALYLCASSLILAGLTDTQCFGPGTRLTVL.

Sample share makes this clonotype medium-sized (0.01 to 0.1%). V and J are TRBV29-1 and TRBJ2-5; D is tentatively TRBD1 or TRBD2 (5 bases each). Germline CDR1 and CDR2: SQVTM and ANQGSEA. This CDR3 is built from 13 residues. Trimming stripped 6 bases from V and 4 bases from J, with 15 bases between. For the CDR3, the DNA is TGCAGCGTCCTAAGGCCAGGGAGAGAGACCCAGTACTTC. Its protein product is CSVLRPGRETQYF.

In its sample, this clonotype was seen many times. The V call is TRBV12-3 or TRBV12-4, the J call TRBJ1-2; D gene unclear. The CDR3 spans 11 residues. CDR3 protein: CAHGWVVGYTF. The CDR3 DNA reads TGTGCTCACGGGTGGGTAGTAGGCTACACCTTC.

Details on this clonotype: A much bigger clone sits one base away, suggesting this may be a read error. The chain uses TRBV19 and TRBJ2-5, with D maybe TRBD1 (5 bases). The CDR3 has 14 residues. Looked up from germline, CDR1 is LNHDA and CDR2 is SQIVND (reference sequence). CDR3 nucleotide sequence: TGTGCCAGTAGTATAGGACAGATCCAAGAGACCCGGTACTTC. Its translation: CASSIGQIQETRYF. The variable domain in full, with the rest retrieved from reference TRBV19 and TRBJ2-5, is DGGITQSPKYLFRKEGQNVTLSCEQNLNHDAMYWYRQDPGQGLRLIYYSQIVNDFQKGDIAEGYSVSREKKESFPLTVTSAQKNPTAFYLCASSIGQIQETRYFGPGTRLLVL.

This clonotype was recorded many times. This sequence joins TRBV9 and TRBJ1-3; D may be TRBD1 (6 bases). The CDR3 contains 15 residues. V was cut by 4 bases and J by 4 bases, with 15 bases left in between. Germline CDR1 reads SGDLS; CDR2 reads YYNGEE. The chain's CDR3 is CASSSSGAGGNTIYF. The CDR3 DNA is TGTGCCAGCAGCTCTTCGGGGGCCGGCGGAAACACCATATATTTT.

The V call is TRBV12-3 or TRBV12-4, the J call TRBJ1-1; D is perhaps TRBD1 (5 bases). The length of the CDR3 is 15 residues. Trimming took 7 bases from V and 3 from J, leaving 18 bases between them. CDR3 in DNA: TGTGCCAGCACCTATAGGGGAGCCGTGGACACTGAAGCTTTCTTT. Its protein is CASTYRGAVDTEAFF.

V gene TRBV7-9 combines with J gene TRBJ1-2; the D is unclear. Germline lookup yields CDR1 SEHNR and CDR2 FQNEAQ (reference sequence). The CDR3 is 15 amino acids. Trimming removed 5 bases at V and 4 bases at J, with 17 bases between. The CDR3 loop is CASSQIAGEGYGYTF. The CDR3, as DNA: TGTGCCAGCAGCCAGATAGCGGGCGAGGGCTATGGCTACACCTTC.

For this clonotype: Given the absence of the conserved phenylalanine or tryptophan at the CDR3 end, a read error is likely. The CDR3 sequence: CASGDDIYEQYL. DNA for the CDR3: TGTGCCAGCGGTGATGACATCTACGAGCAGTACCTC. J is TRBJ2-7 and V is TRBV7-6, with D hard to call. The length of the CDR3 is 12 residues. CDR1 is SGHVS and CDR2 is FNYEAQ in the germline V gene. V lost 8 bases to trimming and J lost 3 bases, with 11 bases between them.

This clonotype was found a few times. This chain connects TRBV19 to TRBJ1-6, with D uncertain. Germline values: CDR1 LNHDA, CDR2 SQIVND (reference sequence). Deletions cut 1 base from V and 7 bases from J, with 2 bases between. The CDR3 totals 12 residues. In DNA form, the CDR3 reads TGTGCCAGTAGTATAGGGAATTCACCCCTCCACTTT. This sequence encodes CASSIGNSPLHF.

CDR3 in amino acids: CASSSDTYGYTF. DNA of the CDR3: TGTGCCAGTAGTTCAGACACGTATGGCTACACCTTC. The V call is TRBV19, the J call TRBJ1-2, with no clear D. The CDR3 is 12 residues long. Germline lookup yields CDR1 LNHDA and CDR2 SQIVND (reference sequence). V was pared by 5 bases and J by 5 bases, with 9 bases between.

J is TRBJ2-7 and V is TRBV29-1; 9 bases align to TRBD1. The CDR3 length is 13 residues. Germline V CDR1 and CDR2: SQVTM, ANQGSEA. V lost 1 base and J lost 4; bases outside the gene matches: 2. Here the CDR3 reads CSVEVGQGYEQYF. In DNA, the CDR3 is TGCAGCGTTGAAGTAGGACAGGGGTACGAGCAGTACTTC.